What follows are 6 T cell receptor beta chains derived from one specimen sequenced in a study of T cells in Graves' hyperthyroidism and ophthalmopathy. The investigators amplified TCR beta CDR3 regions from RNA transcripts. Researchers ran a first-round RT-PCR on the TCR CDR3 using the HTBI primer set. TCRdb processed the multiplex PCR reads anew with MiXCR; each CDR3 protein has one entry. In the table there are a few hundred thousand distinct CDR3 sequences, 15% of which are singletons. The sample taken for sequencing was blood. The receptors come from a woman in her 30s with Graves' hyperthyroidism.

This clonotype was observed many times. The chain employs TRBV19 and TRBJ1-1; maybe TRBD1 (5 bases). Germline V CDR1 and CDR2: LNHDA, SQIVND (reference sequence). Trimming cost V 5 bases and J 1 base, with 14 bases left between them. This CDR3 region has 15 residues. The CDR3 region has the DNA TGTGCCAGTAGTGAGGGACTGGGGAAGAACACTGAAGCTTTCTTT. It codes for CASSEGLGKNTEAFF.

The chain uses TRBV6-1 and TRBJ2-7, with TRBD2 as a possible D gene (6 bases). V lost 10 bases to trimming and J lost 6 bases, with 19 bases between them. The CDR3 totals 13 residues. Per the germline V gene, CDR1 is MNHNS and CDR2 is SASEGT. For the CDR3, the DNA is TGTGCCACCATACCCCCGGGAGTTAGCGAGCAGTACTTC. This sequence encodes CATIPPGVSEQYF.

The sample holds many counts of this clonotype. The V and J genes are TRBV7-2 and TRBJ2-1; the match to TRBD2 covers 12 bases. The CDR3 loop spans 17 amino acids. V gave up 5 bases and J gave up 10 bases; unmatched junction bases: 15. From germline, CDR1 is SGHTA and CDR2 FQGNSA. The CDR3 region is CASSRRTSGISIEEQFF. In DNA, the CDR3 is TGTGCCAGCAGCAGGCGGACTAGCGGGATTTCAATTGAGGAGCAGTTCTTC.

This clonotype was observed many times. The CDR3 DNA sequence: TGCGCCAGCAGCCAGGGACAGGCCCAACTGAACACTGAAGCTTTCTTT. Translation: CASSQGQAQLNTEAFF. The chain employs TRBV5-1 and TRBJ1-1, with 8 bases aligning to TRBD1. The J segment lost 0 bases and the V segment lost 4 bases, leaving 8 bases of the junction unmatched. The CDR3 loop spans 16 amino acids. Germline CDR1 and CDR2: SGHRS and YFSETQ. Full variable domain (outside the CDR3, taken from reference TRBV5-1 and TRBJ1-1): KAGVTQTPRYLIKTRGQQVTLSCSPISGHRSVSWYQQTPGQGLQFLFEYFSETQRNKGNFPGRFSGRQFSNSRSEMNVSTLELGDSALYLCASSQGQAQLNTEAFFGQGTRLTVV.

This clonotype was found many times. The chain employs TRBV27 and TRBJ2-5; weak D call: TRBD1 (6 bases). From germline, CDR1 is MNHEY and CDR2 SMNVEV (reference sequence). This CDR3 is 16 amino acids long. Trimming removed 5 bases from V and 4 bases from J, with 20 bases in between. This CDR3 is CASSPYISRGGETQYF. The DNA of the CDR3 is TGTGCCAGCAGTCCTTATATTAGCAGGGGTGGAGAGACCCAGTACTTC.

This clonotype was seen ten or more times. The V gene is TRBV2, the J gene TRBJ2-3; 7 positions match TRBD1. CDR1 and CDR2 (germline): SNHLY, FYNNEI. With 6 bases clipped from V and 2 bases from J, the junction kept 5 bases outside the gene matches. This CDR3 has 14 residues. The CDR3 coding sequence is TGTGCCAGCAGGCCGGGACAGCCCACAGATACGCAGTATTTT. It yields the protein CASRPGQPTDTQYF. The full variable domain, with the rest looked up from reference TRBV2 and TRBJ2-3, is EPEVTQTPSHQVTQMGQEVILRCVPISNHLYFYWYRQILGQKVEFLVSFYNNEISEKSEIFDDQFSVERPDGSNFTLKIRSTKLEDSAMYFCASRPGQPTDTQYFGPGTRLTVL.